Each of the 27 T cell receptor beta chains below was sequenced from the same sample in a study of cytomegalovirus exposure and HLA in healthy donors. The table came from immunoSEQ multiplex PCR; TCRdb's copy has only in-frame clones and leaves some out. In the table there are around 250,000 clones, almost 90% of which are singletons. Specimen: PBMCs. Receptor source: a woman between 18 and 29 years old in good health and CMV-seronegative.

CDR3 sequence reads: CASSLDELAGGHEQFF. The CDR3 region has the DNA TGTGCCAGCAGCTTAGACGAGCTAGCGGGGGGGCATGAGCAGTTCTTC. V is TRBV11-2 and J is TRBJ2-1; the match to TRBD2 covers 12 bases. This CDR3 has 16 amino acids. V was clipped by 0 bases and J by 8 bases; unmatched bases: 5. Germline CDR1 reads SGHAT; CDR2 reads FQNNGV.

V gene TRBV5-6 combines with J gene TRBJ1-4, with D hard to call. This CDR3 is built from 16 residues. Germline V gives CDR1 SGHDT, CDR2 YYEEEE. Deletions cut 2 bases from V and 0 bases from J, with 11 bases between. CDR3 nucleotide sequence: TGTGCCAGCAGCTTCGGGAGACCCCCAACTAATGAAAAACTGTTTTTT. Translation gives CASSFGRPPTNEKLFF.

The rearrangement joins TRBV6-1 to TRBJ2-7, with D unclear. This CDR3 has 16 amino acids. The V end lost 2 bases, the J end lost 2 bases, and 16 bases lay between the germline ends. CDR1 and CDR2 (germline): MNHNS, SASEGT. The CDR3 DNA is TGTGCCAGCAGTGAATTTATGGATGGAGCACCCTACGAGCAGTACGTC. It is translated as CASSEFMDGAPYEQYV.

The genes are TRBV4-3 and TRBJ2-1; 7 nucleotides line up with TRBD2. Germline CDR1 and CDR2: LGHNA and YSLEER. After removal of 0 bases from V and 16 bases from J, the junction contained 12 bases not matched to a gene. The length of the CDR3 is 14 residues. The CDR3 spells CASSQDRVGGSPFF. In nucleotides, the CDR3 is TGCGCCAGCAGCCAAGATCGGGTGGGGGGGAGCCCATTCTTC.

The chain employs TRBV28 and TRBJ1-2; D gene uncertain. CDR3 length equals 13 residues. Per germline, CDR1 MDHEN and CDR2 SYDVKM. Trimming shortened V by 5 bases and J by 4 bases, and 11 bases separated the two germline ends. CDR3 bases: TGTGCCAGCAGTCTCGCCGGAGCCTATGGCTACACCTTC. Translation: CASSLAGAYGYTF.

The chain recombines TRBV6-5 with TRBJ2-2; no clear D. Trimming cost V 6 bases and J 7 bases, with 9 bases left between them. CDR1 MNHEY and CDR2 SVGAGI come from the germline V gene. The length of the CDR3 is 12 residues. The CDR3 spells CASRGLYGELFF. For the CDR3, the DNA is TGTGCCAGCAGGGGCCTATACGGGGAGCTGTTTTTT.

This sequence joins TRBV9 and TRBJ1-6; weak D call: TRBD1 (5 bases). CDR3 length: 16 residues. Germline lookup yields CDR1 SGDLS and CDR2 YYNGEE. V was shortened by 3 bases and J by 0 bases, with 10 bases between the two germline ends. The CDR3 DNA is TGTGCCAGCAGCGCCGGTGGGGCCTCCTATAATTCACCCCTCCACTTT. This translates into CASSAGGASYNSPLHF.

In this sample, this clone turned up a few times. V usage is TRBV6-1 and J usage is TRBJ1-4; TRBD1 agrees at 8 bases. The junction had 6 bases not matched to a gene; V was cut back by 7 bases and J by 5 bases. The germline V gene encodes CDR1 MNHNS and CDR2 SASEGT. The CDR3 length is 14 residues. Written as DNA, the CDR3 is TGTGCCAGCAACACAGGGACAGGCAATGAAAAACTGTTTTTT. It translates to CASNTGTGNEKLFF.

The table lists this clone with a count of one. The chain joins TRBV5-4 to TRBJ2-7; D is possibly TRBD1 (6 bases). Germline V gene data show CDR1 as SGHNT and CDR2 as YYREEE (reference sequence). The CDR3 has 15 residues. Deletions cut 4 bases from V and 3 bases from J, with 17 bases between. CDR3 amino acids: CASSQNPGAIYEQYF. In DNA, the CDR3 is TGTGCCAGCAGCCAAAACCCAGGGGCCATCTACGAGCAGTACTTC.

This chain uses TRBV6-6 with TRBJ1-2; D unclear. Germline lookup yields CDR1 MNHNY and CDR2 SVGAGI (reference sequence). There are 14 residues in the CDR3. Trimming pared 2 bases from V and 4 bases from J, leaving 11 bases between. The DNA for the CDR3 is TGTGCCAGCAGTTACGATCCCAGCGCCTATGGCTACACCTTC. Its translation is CASSYDPSAYGYTF.

The chain is built from TRBV18 and TRBJ1-1; D is unresolved. This CDR3 has 11 residues. The V and J ends lost 2 bases and 7 bases respectively, with 5 bases between them. The germline V gene encodes CDR1 KGHSH and CDR2 LQKENI. CDR3 DNA sequence: TGTGCCAGCTCACCAGGCAGTGAAGCTTTCTTT. This encodes CASSPGSEAFF.

V and J are TRBV18 and TRBJ1-4; 8 nucleotides match TRBD1. The CDR3 sequence is 18 residues long. V lost 2 bases and J lost 0; bases outside the gene matches: 8. Germline lookup yields CDR1 KGHSH and CDR2 LQKENI. CDR3 coding DNA: TGTGCCAGCTCACCAAAACTCGGACAGGGAACAACTAATGAAAAACTGTTTTTT. Its translation is CASSPKLGQGTTNEKLFF.

The rearrangement links TRBV2 to TRBJ1-4; 8 bases fit TRBD1. From germline, CDR1 is SNHLY and CDR2 FYNNEI. The V segment lost 6 bases and the J segment 6 bases; nucleotides outside the gene matches: 3. CDR3 length: 13 amino acids. In DNA, the CDR3 is TGTGCCAGCAGGGGGGGACAGGATGAAAAACTGTTTTTT. As protein: CASRGGQDEKLFF.

The table lists this clone with a count of one. This chain's CDR3 is CASSLDPSGGYAGELFF. In DNA, the CDR3 is TGCGCCAGCAGCTTGGATCCTAGCGGGGGGTACGCCGGGGAGCTGTTTTTT. J is TRBJ2-2 and V is TRBV5-1, with 11 bases aligning to TRBD2. Germline trimming cut 0 bases from V and 6 bases from J; bases unmatched to any gene: 7. This CDR3 is 17 amino acids long. Germline loops: CDR1 SGHRS, CDR2 YFSETQ.

The chain couples TRBV5-4 to TRBJ2-2; 9 bases agree with TRBD1. This CDR3 comprises 16 residues. Germline trimming cut 4 bases from V and 0 bases from J; bases unmatched to any gene: 4. Germline CDR1 SGHNT, CDR2 YYREEE (reference sequence). CDR3 in DNA: TGTGCCAGCAGCATCACAGGGGGCGCGAACACCGGGGAGCTGTTTTTT. This codes for CASSITGGANTGELFF.

The rearrangement joins TRBV28 to TRBJ2-1; a possible D gene is TRBD1 (6 bases). Trimming took 5 bases from V and 8 from J, leaving 16 bases between them. The CDR3 is 14 amino acids. CDR1 and CDR2 from the germline V gene are MDHEN and SYDVKM. The DNA of the CDR3 is TGTGCCAGCAGTGCCCCCTCGTCAGGGGATGAGCAGTTCTTC. Translation: CASSAPSSGDEQFF.

V gene TRBV7-8 combines with J gene TRBJ2-7, with 7 bases fitting TRBD1. The CDR3 totals 14 residues. CDR1 is SGHVS and CDR2 is FQNEAQ in the germline V gene. Germline trimming cut 3 bases from V and 3 bases from J; bases unmatched to any gene: 5. This CDR3 reads CASSLGRDSYEQYV. The CDR3 DNA reads as TGTGCCAGCAGCTTGGGCAGGGACAGCTACGAGCAGTACGTC.

The V gene is TRBV2, the J gene TRBJ1-1, with D hard to call. Germline-derived CDR1 and CDR2 are SNHLY and FYNNEI. The CDR3 length is 17 residues. Trimming pared 0 bases from V and 0 bases from J, leaving 14 bases between. The DNA of the CDR3 is TGTGCCAGCAGTGAAGCCCCCACAGCGGATATGAACACTGAAGCTTTCTTT. Translating it yields CASSEAPTADMNTEAFF.

V gene TRBV27 combines with J gene TRBJ2-5; tentatively, D is TRBD2 (6 bases). This CDR3 is 15 amino acids long. The ends were cut back, 4 bases at V and 0 bases at J, with 12 bases in the middle. Germline assignment: CDR1 MNHEY and CDR2 SMNVEV (reference sequence). The CDR3 loop is CASSWTGEYQETQYF. The CDR3 nucleotides are TGTGCCAGCAGTTGGACGGGGGAGTACCAAGAGACCCAGTACTTC.

The J gene is TRBJ2-7, the V gene TRBV7-9; the D is unclear. CDR1 is SEHNR and CDR2 is FQNEAQ in the germline V gene (reference sequence). Trimming cost V 1 base and J 4 bases, with 11 bases left between them. The CDR3 contains 14 residues. CDR3 DNA: TGTGCCAGCAGCTTAGATTTGGTTAGTTACGAGCAGTACTTC. It translates to CASSLDLVSYEQYF.

The chain employs TRBV11-1 and TRBJ2-3; 10 bases are a match to TRBD2. Germline V gene data show CDR1 as SGHAT and CDR2 as FQDESV (reference sequence). There are 16 residues in the CDR3. V lost 6 bases to trimming and J lost 0 bases; unmatched junction nucleotides: 6. The CDR3 sequence is CASRKILAGSTDTQYF. DNA for the CDR3: TGTGCCAGCAGGAAAATACTAGCGGGGAGCACAGATACGCAGTATTTT. Together with reference TRBV11-1 and TRBJ2-3, the CDR3 gives the full variable domain: EAEVAQSPRYKITEKSQAVAFWCDPISGHATLYWYRQILGQGPELLVQFQDESVVDDSQLPKDRFSAERLKGVDSTLKIQPAELGDSAMYLCASRKILAGSTDTQYFGPGTRLTVL.

This chain connects TRBV5-1 to TRBJ1-1, with D tentatively TRBD1 (5 bases). The CDR3 spans 14 residues. CDR1 and CDR2 (germline): SGHRS, YFSETQ. V lost 0 bases and J 10 bases, leaving 16 bases between the germline ends. The CDR3 sequence is CASSLDKQVPLAFF. CDR3 in DNA: TGCGCCAGCAGCTTGGACAAACAGGTACCCTTAGCTTTCTTT.

The chain links TRBV4-3 to TRBJ2-2; D is uncertain. V was cut by 4 bases and J by 5 bases, with 8 bases left in between. The CDR3 covers 13 residues. Germline assignment: CDR1 LGHNA and CDR2 YSLEER. CDR3 residues: CASSLQLTGELFF. The CDR3 nucleotides read TGCGCCAGCAGCCTACAGTTGACCGGGGAGCTGTTTTTT.

J is TRBJ1-2 and V is TRBV5-1, with 8 bases that match TRBD1. This CDR3 has 13 amino acids. Germline CDR1 is SGHRS and CDR2 is YFSETQ. After removal of 2 bases from V and 8 bases from J, the junction contained 5 bases not matched to a gene. The CDR3 DNA sequence: TGCGCCAGCAGCTTCCCCGGACAGGGCGGCTACACCTTC. It translates to CASSFPGQGGYTF.

The J gene is TRBJ2-3, the V gene TRBV5-4, with 15 bases aligning to TRBD2. Germline V gene sequence: CDR1 SGHNT, CDR2 YYREEE (reference sequence). The CDR3 length is 16 residues. After removal of 3 bases from V and 5 bases from J, the junction contained 4 bases not matched to a gene. Here the CDR3 DNA reads TGTGCCAGCAGCTGGACTAGCGGGGGGGCAGGAGATACGCAGTATTTT. Translating gives CASSWTSGGAGDTQYF.

V usage is TRBV2 and J usage is TRBJ1-5; D possibly corresponds to TRBD1 (5 bases). This CDR3 contains 14 residues. Trimming left V 6 bases short and J 6 bases short, with 15 bases between. Germline V gives CDR1 SNHLY, CDR2 FYNNEI. DNA of the CDR3: TGTGCCAGCAGCTCCACCACAAGGGGTCAGCCCCAGCATTTT. This codes for CASSSTTRGQPQHF. Based on the CDR3 plus reference TRBV2 and TRBJ1-5, the full variable domain is EPEVTQTPSHQVTQMGQEVILRCVPISNHLYFYWYRQILGQKVEFLVSFYNNEISEKSEIFDDQFSVERPDGSNFTLKIRSTKLEDSAMYFCASSSTTRGQPQHFGDGTRLSIL.

This chain uses TRBV6-4 with TRBJ2-1, with 8 bases that match TRBD2. Looked up from germline, CDR1 is MRHNA and CDR2 is SNTAGT. CDR3 length: 15 residues. The V gene end was trimmed by 5 bases and the J gene end by 6 bases; junction bases not matched to a gene: 9. The CDR3 protein is CASSFLLGGVNEQFF. Written as DNA, the CDR3 is TGTGCCAGCAGTTTTCTTCTCGGGGGGGTCAATGAGCAGTTCTTC.